This note documents a single TCR beta chain sequence. An end of the junction does not agree with germline; a read error may underlie this. A second about 7 to 11 cycle PCR used barcoded and J-beta primers. TCRdb called the 5' RACE reads again in MiXCR, with one record for every CDR3 protein. The sample carries roughly 1.5 million distinct CDR3 sequences, under 55% recorded once. The data derive from a study of blood T cells in healthy people across ages. This CDR3 comprises 13 residues. Germline CDR1 SNHLY, CDR2 FYNNEI. Sequencing was done on a sample of blood. The V and J genes are TRBV2 and TRBJ2-1; D call uncertain. The receptor comes from a woman between 18 and 30 years old in good health. The CDR3 region is CAGSAPSYNEQFF. The DNA of the CDR3 is TGTGCCGGCAGTGCCCCATCCTACAATGAGCAGTTCTTC. Filled out from reference TRBV2 and TRBJ2-1, the complete variable domain reads EPEVTQTPSHQVTQMGQEVILRCVPISNHLYFYWYRQILGQKVEFLVSFYNNEISEKSEIFDDQFSVERPDGSNFTLKIRSTKLEDSAMYFCAGSAPSYNEQFFGPGTRLTVL.